This entry lists 18 T cell receptor beta chains sequenced from one sample in a study of blood T cell repertoires in COVID-19 (TCRdb year 2020). To prepare the library, the immunoSEQ multiplex PCR assay was applied. The immuneACCESS repertoire file appears here via TCRdb, limited to in-frame rearrangements. These files lack a portion of the clones; in checked studies, under half of the deficit traces to unresolved V genes, and the cause of the others is not known. The sample includes 300,000 to 350,000 clones, with approximately 82% observed a single time. About 2.7% of the sample comes from the top ten. The sequencing sample was made of peripheral blood. The receptors shown here come from a man aged 30 to 39 with active or convalescent COVID-19.

V and J are TRBV7-8 and TRBJ2-5; maybe TRBD2 (5 bases). The V end lost 1 base, the J end lost 8 bases, and 14 bases lay between the germline ends. The CDR3 runs 14 residues. Germline CDR1 is SGHVS and CDR2 is FQNEAQ. The CDR3, as DNA: TGTGCCAGCAGCTTAGTGGAGGCCCTGAGAACCCAGTACTTC. Translating it yields CASSLVEALRTQYF.

The gene calls are TRBV3-1 (or the pseudogene TRBV3-2) and TRBJ1-1; the D is unclear. The CDR3 totals 13 residues. The ends were cut back, 4 bases at V and 8 bases at J, with 14 bases in the middle. Germline CDR1 and CDR2: LGHDT and YNNKEL (reference sequence). DNA for the CDR3: TGTGCCAGCAGCCCAGCCCTAGCCAGGGAAGCTTTCTTT. It encodes CASSPALAREAFF.

This clone is a singleton in its sample. The rearrangement links TRBV7-2 to TRBJ2-7; TRBD1 matches at 7 bases. This CDR3 has 14 amino acids. J was trimmed by 3 bases and V by 2 bases; bases with no gene match: 4. From germline, CDR1 is SGHTA and CDR2 FQGNSA. The CDR3 loop is CASSLSWDSYEQYF. CDR3 nucleotides: TGTGCCAGCAGCTTATCTTGGGACAGCTACGAGCAGTACTTC.

To note about this clone: Other DNA sequences within the sample encode an identical CDR3. The gene calls are TRBV30 and TRBJ1-6; D is unresolved. The CDR3 covers 14 residues. The germline V gene has CDR1 GTSNPN and CDR2 SVGIG (reference sequence). Trimming took off 0 bases at V and 4 bases at J, with 7 bases between the two ends. CDR3 bases: TGTGCCTGGAGTGTCCGGGGTTATAATTCACCCCTCCACTTT. Its protein is CAWSVRGYNSPLHF.

This chain links TRBV27 with TRBJ2-2, with D tentatively TRBD2 (6 bases). V was cut by 6 bases and J by 6 bases, with 20 bases left in between. The germline V gene has CDR1 MNHEY and CDR2 SMNVEV (reference sequence). The CDR3 consists of 16 residues. The CDR3 reads CASRASALNVAGELFF. CDR3 nucleotide sequence: TGTGCCAGCAGGGCTAGCGCTCTAAATGTGGCCGGGGAGCTGTTTTTT.

The chain carries TRBV5-3 and TRBJ2-7; 8 nucleotides match TRBD1. TRBV5-3 qualifies as an ORF whose function is uncertain. Losses at the gene ends were 3 bases for V and 0 bases for J; bases not matched to a gene: 8. The CDR3 extends over 16 amino acids. In DNA form, the CDR3 reads TGTGCCAGAAGCTCCGGGAGACAGGGGAGCTCCTACGAGCAGTACTTC. Translating it yields CARSSGRQGSSYEQYF.

The V and J genes are TRBV6-5 and TRBJ1-3; 7 nucleotides align to TRBD1. CDR1 is MNHEY and CDR2 is SVGAGI in the germline V gene. This CDR3 has 15 amino acids. J lost 0 bases, V lost 6 bases, and 5 bases had no gene match. The CDR3: CASRTGVYSGNTIYF. The CDR3 DNA sequence: TGTGCCAGCAGAACAGGGGTCTACTCTGGAAACACCATATATTTT.

The J gene is TRBJ1-5, the V gene TRBV7-2; no definite D call. The CDR3 contains 14 residues. V was clipped by 4 bases and J by 1 base, with 8 bases between them. Germline lookup yields CDR1 SGHTA and CDR2 FQGNSA. The CDR3 nucleotides read TGTGCCAGCAGCTCAGGAACCAGCAATCAGCCCCAGCATTTT. Protein: CASSSGTSNQPQHF.

The chain carries TRBV27 and TRBJ2-1; a weak D match, TRBD1 (5 bases). This CDR3 has 14 amino acids. Trimming removed 7 bases at V and 1 base at J, with 11 bases between. Germline V gene lookup returns CDR1 MNHEY and CDR2 SMNVEV (reference sequence). CDR3 amino acids: CASKPHRSYNEQFF. CDR3 DNA: TGTGCCAGCAAACCACACAGGTCCTACAATGAGCAGTTCTTC.

The CDR3 DNA reads as TGTGCCAGCCCGGATCTGGTGGGCCCGAACACTGAAGCTTTCTTT. It translates to CASPDLVGPNTEAFF. The chain employs TRBV6-4 and TRBJ1-1; D is unclear. Germline lookup yields CDR1 MRHNA and CDR2 SNTAGT. The CDR3 has 15 amino acids. V was shortened by 8 bases and J by 1 base, with 17 bases between the two germline ends.

V and J are TRBV4-1 and TRBJ1-5, with TRBD1 as a possible D gene (5 bases). From germline, CDR1 is MGHRA and CDR2 YSYEKL. CDR3 length: 18 residues. V was cut by 1 base and J by 2 bases, with 18 bases left in between. DNA of the CDR3: TGCGCCAGCAGCCAAGTGGAACAGACGGGGGTGGGCAATCAGCCCCAGCATTTT. Its translation: CASSQVEQTGVGNQPQHF.

V gene TRBV9 combines with J gene TRBJ2-7; D call uncertain. V shed 0 bases and J shed 2 bases, with 12 bases lying between them. The CDR3 has 15 amino acids. CDR1 is SGDLS, CDR2 YYNGEE, per germline. For the CDR3, the DNA is TGTGCCAGCAGCGTAGATGGTAGCAGCCCCTACGAGCAGTACTTC. As protein: CASSVDGSSPYEQYF.

The J gene is TRBJ1-4, the V gene TRBV5-1; D ambiguous. V was shortened by 2 bases and J by 4 bases, with 12 bases between the two germline ends. CDR3 size: 15 residues. CDR1 is SGHRS, CDR2 YFSETQ, per germline. The CDR3 region has the DNA TGCGCCAGCAGCTTACGGGGAGAACTTAATGAAAAACTGTTTTTT. Amino acid sequence: CASSLRGELNEKLFF.

V and J are TRBV7-2 and TRBJ1-1; D perhaps matches TRBD1 (6 bases). The CDR3 is 13 amino acids. V shed 4 bases and J shed 3 bases, with 9 bases lying between them. Per germline, CDR1 SGHTA and CDR2 FQGNSA. In DNA form, the CDR3 reads TGTGCCAGCAGCTCACAGGGATACACTGAAGCTTTCTTT. Its protein product is CASSSQGYTEAFF.

This clone was detected many times. The rearrangement links TRBV18 to TRBJ2-1; 7 bases line up with TRBD2. The V gene end was trimmed by 2 bases and the J gene end by 7 bases; junction bases not matched to a gene: 11. Germline CDR1 reads KGHSH; CDR2 reads LQKENI. The CDR3 covers 16 residues. CDR3 loop: CASSPTSAGRGNEQFF. DNA for the CDR3: TGTGCCAGCTCACCAACCTCAGCGGGGAGAGGGAATGAGCAGTTCTTC.

This sequence joins TRBV10-3 and TRBJ1-4; weak D call: TRBD1 (5 bases). Trimming removed 0 bases at V and 6 bases at J, with 8 bases between. The CDR3 spans 14 residues. Germline V gene data show CDR1 as ENHRY and CDR2 as SYGVKD. The CDR3 sequence is CAISESMTDEKLFF. In DNA, the CDR3 is TGTGCCATCAGTGAGTCGATGACAGATGAAAAACTGTTTTTT.

The rearrangement joins TRBV13 to TRBJ1-6; 8 positions match TRBD1. The CDR3 extends over 16 amino acids. Germline lookup yields CDR1 PRHDT and CDR2 FYEKMQ (reference sequence). The ends lost 5 bases at V and 9 bases at J; junction bases unmatched: 12. This CDR3 is CASSASGTGRGSPLHF. The CDR3 region has the DNA TGTGCCAGCAGCGCCTCCGGGACAGGAAGAGGTTCACCCCTCCACTTT.

V is TRBV10-3 and J is TRBJ1-1; TRBD1 aligns across 9 bases. CDR1 and CDR2 (germline): ENHRY, SYGVKD. CDR3 length: 15 amino acids. V trimming: 3 bases; J trimming: 1 base; junction bases outside the gene matches: 3. Here the CDR3 DNA reads TGTGCCATCAGTGAAACGGGACAGGGGAACACTGAAGCTTTCTTT. Its protein is CAISETGQGNTEAFF.